This T cell receptor (beta chain) was documented in a study of T-cell reconstitution after alpha-beta-depleted transplantation in children (dated by TCRdb to 2016 to 2017). For the study in its entirety: Using TCR repertoire profiling, the study quantitatively followed how T-cell immune reconstitution unfolded in children after TCRalphabeta/CD19-depleted allogeneic hematopoietic cell transplantation.

The treatment or condition label of this sample denotes: allogeneic hematopoietic cell transplantation with graft depleted of TCRalphabeta T cells and CD19 B cells. The children who served as transplant recipients had been given grafts of TCRalphabeta/CD19-depleted allogeneic hematopoietic cells. About this clonotype itself: No cognate antigen has been identified for it. Base-call qualities are not available, and no considerably larger clone is one nucleotide away.

The CDR3 measures 15 amino acids from cysteine to phenylalanine. Only CDR3 DNA remains: 45 bases, in frame from the first base. The germline V gene encodes CDR1 SGHDT and CDR2 YYEEEE. The junction shows trimming of 1 base on V and 4 bases on J, and the gene matches do not reach 5 bases of it. Results the study describes overall, beyond this receptor: Over the following months the frequencies of hyperexpanded clones went down, and after one year T-cell counts and TCRbeta diversity were mostly credited to newly produced T cells. In some patients, high TCRbeta diversity at day 60 was attributed to recipient T cells and intrathymic progenitors that had survived conditioning. The apparently early alphabetaT-cell count recovery about two months after transplant was reportedly dependent on only several hundred rapidly expanded clones derived from non-depleted graft cells.

To prepare the library, PCR was applied. The reads were generated on an Illumina HiSeq 2500. TCR library preparation used molecular barcoding, with unique molecular identifiers applied to normalize quantification of the TCRbeta repertoire. TCRdb passed the public sequencing reads through fastp at Q25 and MiXCR, retaining productive beta sequences. Rows matching on CDR3 protein sequence are summarized as one entry with the most common DNA and genes. Here the sample has about 300,000 distinct CDR3 sequences; about a tenth occur a single time. In total, the top ten clones hold just under 7.5% of the sample.

Here the chain combines TRBV5-6 and TRBJ2-3; TRBD1 matches 8 bases in the middle. The specimen was PBMCs, collected before TCRalphabeta/CD19-depleted stem cell transplant. The sequence was obtained from a boy under two years old with acute myeloid leukemia, due to receive a stem cell transplant. The CDR3 reads CASSLWTGIADTQYF. The DNA is as follows: TGTGCCAGCAGCTTGTGGACAGGGATCGCAGATACGCAGTATTTT.